This passage covers 9 T cell receptor beta chains from one sample sequenced in a study of T cells after yellow fever vaccination. From the 5' RACE reads, TCRdb called clonotypes with MiXCR, one entry per CDR3 protein. The sample lists some 560,000 distinct CDR3 sequences, less than 20% occurring once. Specimen: PBMCs, collected less than 6 days after the first yellow fever vaccination. Receptors originate from a man aged 18 to 30 who received the YFV17D yellow fever vaccine.

This clonotype was detected only a few times. This chain connects TRBV4-2 to TRBJ2-7, with 7 positions matching TRBD2. The V gene end was trimmed by 2 bases and the J gene end by 2 bases; junction bases not matched to a gene: 6. This CDR3 has 15 residues. The V gene's germline CDR1 is LGHNA and CDR2 YNFKEQ. The CDR3 region is CASSQLSGETYEQYF. DNA of the CDR3: TGTGCCAGCAGCCAACTAAGCGGGGAGACCTACGAGCAGTACTTC.

This clonotype was detected once. The chain joins TRBV6-2 or TRBV6-3 to TRBJ2-5, with no clear D. Looked up from germline, CDR1 is MNHEY and CDR2 is SVGEGT. The CDR3 is 13 amino acids. The V and J ends lost 10 bases and 4 bases respectively, with 16 bases between them. CDR3 nucleotides: TGTGCCACACTCTCGGCGGTTTCAGAGACCCAGTACTTC. It translates to CATLSAVSETQYF.

The rearrangement links TRBV12-3 or TRBV12-4 to TRBJ2-2, with a tentative D call TRBD1 (5 bases). CDR3 length: 14 amino acids. Trimming pared 3 bases from V and 4 bases from J, leaving 9 bases between. The CDR3 coding sequence is TGTGCCAGCAGTTTTGGGGCCCCCACCGGGGAGCTGTTTTTT. Protein product: CASSFGAPTGELFF.

This clonotype was counted only a few times. The V call is TRBV9, the J call TRBJ1-3; 7 bases are shared with TRBD1. The CDR3 is 14 residues long. Per germline, CDR1 SGDLS and CDR2 YYNGEE. V shed 4 bases, J shed 1 base, and the junction held 2 bases outside the gene matches. Here the CDR3 DNA reads TGTGCCAGCAGCCAGGACAGGTCTGGAAACACCATATATTTT. Translation: CASSQDRSGNTIYF.

The J gene is TRBJ1-5, the V gene TRBV4-2, with D maybe TRBD1 (5 bases). CDR1 and CDR2 (germline): LGHNA, YNFKEQ. With 4 bases removed from V and 0 bases from J, the gap between germline ends came to 13 bases. The CDR3 is 16 amino acids. Here the CDR3 DNA reads TGTGCCAGCAGCCGCACGGTGGGGGGTAGCAATCAGCCCCAGCATTTT. This gives the protein CASSRTVGGSNQPQHF.

CDR3 coding DNA: TGTGCCATCAGTGAGTCGGGACGGACTCAAGAGACCCAGTACTTC. Amino acids: CAISESGRTQETQYF. The rearrangement joins TRBV10-3 to TRBJ2-5; D might be TRBD1 or TRBD2, each matching 5 bases. The CDR3 is 15 amino acids. CDR1 and CDR2 (germline): ENHRY, SYGVKD. Trimming left V 0 bases short and J 2 bases short, with 10 bases between.

J is TRBJ1-1 and V is TRBV4-3, with 7 bases aligning to TRBD1. This CDR3 spans 15 amino acids. The germline gives CDR1 LGHNA, CDR2 YSLEER. V lost 1 base, J lost 0 bases, and 2 bases stayed unmatched. CDR3 sequence (DNA): TGCGCCAGCAGCCAAGGGACAGGAATGAACACTGAAGCTTTCTTT. This codes for CASSQGTGMNTEAFF.

This clonotype was found many times. J is TRBJ2-1 and V is TRBV5-6, with TRBD2 matching 9 bases. The CDR3 sequence is 15 residues long. From germline, CDR1 is SGHDT and CDR2 YYEEEE. V dropped 0 bases and J dropped 3; count of bases not matched to a gene: 1. CDR3: CASSLASGVYNEQFF. In DNA form, the CDR3 reads TGTGCCAGCAGCTTGGCTAGCGGGGTCTACAATGAGCAGTTCTTC.

There are a few counts of this clonotype. The chain employs TRBV6-5 and TRBJ1-6; 7 bases are shared with TRBD1. With 2 bases clipped from V and 9 bases from J, the junction kept 4 bases outside the gene matches. The CDR3 is 14 amino acids. Germline V lookup: CDR1 MNHEY, CDR2 SVGAGI. This CDR3 is CASSYRQGSSPLHF. For the CDR3, the DNA is TGTGCCAGCAGTTACCGACAGGGTAGTTCACCCCTCCACTTT.